These T cell receptor beta chains were read from a single sample in a study of T cells in Graves' hyperthyroidism and ophthalmopathy. Each CDR3 protein gets one entry after TCRdb re-called the multiplex PCR reads with MiXCR. The data show around 600,000 distinct CDR3 sequences, about 45% seen once. Sequenced: peripheral blood or thyroid tissue (not recorded which). The receptors come from an adult man with Graves' disease, either hyperthyroidism or ophthalmopathy (not recorded which). The CDR3 runs from the conserved cysteine through the conserved F or W. A D gene is named only where the DNA matches it firmly. Some rows mark clone size as missing; the rest say once, few, many or name a class of expanded clone.

V gene	D gene	CDR3 length	clone size	J gene	CDR3 protein	CDR3 DNA
TRBV10-3	-	12	-	TRBJ1-6	CAISGYNSPLHF	TGTGCCATCAGTGGGTACAATTCACCCCTCCACTTT
TRBV20-1	-	12	-	TRBJ2-2	CSARGWTGELFF	TGCAGTGCTAGAGGGTGGACCGGGGAGCTGTTTTTT
TRBV2	-	15	-	TRBJ1-5	CASRPGQCSNQPQHF	TGTGCCAGCAGACCCGGACAGTGTAGCAATCAGCCCCAGCATTTT
TRBV7-8	-	15	many	TRBJ2-2	CASSFTGTSAGELFF	TGTGCCAGCAGCTTTACCGGGACGTCGGCCGGGGAGCTGTTTTTT
TRBV5-4	-	12	-	TRBJ2-7	CASSVQQGEQYF	TGTGCCAGCAGCGTCCAACAGGGAGAGCAGTACTTC
TRBV6-2/TRBV6-3	TRBD1	14	-	TRBJ2-7	CASGRDRMCYEQYF	TGTGCCAGTGGCCGGGACAGAATGTGCTACGAGCAGTACTTC
TRBV2	TRBD1	14	once	TRBJ1-5	CASKRDRGNQPQHF	TGTGCCAGCAAACGTGACAGGGGGAATCAGCCCCAGCATTTT
TRBV12-3/TRBV12-4	TRBD2	14	few	TRBJ2-2	CASSPSGGTGELFF	TGTGCCAGCAGTCCTTCGGGGGGCACCGGGGAGCTGTTTTTT
TRBV7-9	-	16	-	TRBJ1-3	CASSLQVPMSGNTIYF	TGTGCCAGCAGCTTACAGGTCCCCATGTCTGGAAACACCATATATTTT
TRBV20-1	-	13	-	TRBJ1-5	CSARDFPNQPQHF	TGCAGTGCTAGAGATTTCCCTAATCAGCCCCAGCATTTT